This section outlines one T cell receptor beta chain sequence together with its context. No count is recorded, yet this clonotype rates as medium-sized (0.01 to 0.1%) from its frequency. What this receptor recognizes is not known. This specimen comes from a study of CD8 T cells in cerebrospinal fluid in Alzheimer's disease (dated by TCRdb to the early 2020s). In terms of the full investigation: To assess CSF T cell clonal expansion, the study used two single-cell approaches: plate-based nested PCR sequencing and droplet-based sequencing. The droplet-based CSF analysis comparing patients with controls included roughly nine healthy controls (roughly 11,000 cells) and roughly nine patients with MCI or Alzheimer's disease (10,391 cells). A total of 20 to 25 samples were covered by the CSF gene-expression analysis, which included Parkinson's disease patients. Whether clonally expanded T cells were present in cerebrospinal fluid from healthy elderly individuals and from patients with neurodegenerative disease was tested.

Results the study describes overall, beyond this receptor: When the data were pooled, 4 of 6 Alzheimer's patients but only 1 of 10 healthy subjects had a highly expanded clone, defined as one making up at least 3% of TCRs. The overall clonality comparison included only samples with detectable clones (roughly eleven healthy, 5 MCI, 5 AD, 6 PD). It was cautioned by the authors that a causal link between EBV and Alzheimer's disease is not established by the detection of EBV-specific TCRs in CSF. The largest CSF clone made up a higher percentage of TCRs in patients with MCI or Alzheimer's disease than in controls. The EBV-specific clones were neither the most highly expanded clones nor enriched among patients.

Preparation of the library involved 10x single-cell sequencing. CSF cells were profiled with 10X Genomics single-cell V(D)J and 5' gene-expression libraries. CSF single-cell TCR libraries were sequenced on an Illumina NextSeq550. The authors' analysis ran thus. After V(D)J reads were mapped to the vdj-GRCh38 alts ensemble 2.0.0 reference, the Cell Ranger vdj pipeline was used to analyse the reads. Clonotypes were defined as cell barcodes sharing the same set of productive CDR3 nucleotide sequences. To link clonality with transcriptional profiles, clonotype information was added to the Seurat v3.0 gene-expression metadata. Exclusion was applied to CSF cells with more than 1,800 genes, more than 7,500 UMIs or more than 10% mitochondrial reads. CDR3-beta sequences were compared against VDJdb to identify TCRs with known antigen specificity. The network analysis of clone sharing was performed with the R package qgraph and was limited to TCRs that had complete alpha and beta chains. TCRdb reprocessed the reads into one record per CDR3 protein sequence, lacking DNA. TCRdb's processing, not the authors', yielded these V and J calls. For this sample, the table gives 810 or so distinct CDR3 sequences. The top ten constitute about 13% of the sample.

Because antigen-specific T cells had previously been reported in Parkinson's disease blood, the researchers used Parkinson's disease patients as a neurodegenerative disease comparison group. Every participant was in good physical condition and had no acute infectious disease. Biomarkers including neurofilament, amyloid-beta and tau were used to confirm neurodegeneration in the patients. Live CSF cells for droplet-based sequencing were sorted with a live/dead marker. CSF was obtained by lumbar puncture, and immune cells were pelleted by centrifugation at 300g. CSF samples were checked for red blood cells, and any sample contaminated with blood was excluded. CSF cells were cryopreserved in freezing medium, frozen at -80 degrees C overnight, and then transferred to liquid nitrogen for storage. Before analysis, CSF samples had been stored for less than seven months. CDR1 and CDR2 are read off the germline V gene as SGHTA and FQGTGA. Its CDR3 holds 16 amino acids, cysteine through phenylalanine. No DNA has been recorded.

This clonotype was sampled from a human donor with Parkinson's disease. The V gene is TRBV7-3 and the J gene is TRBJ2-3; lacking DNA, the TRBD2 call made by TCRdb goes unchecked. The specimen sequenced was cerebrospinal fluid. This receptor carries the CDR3 CASSSLAGGNTDTQYF.